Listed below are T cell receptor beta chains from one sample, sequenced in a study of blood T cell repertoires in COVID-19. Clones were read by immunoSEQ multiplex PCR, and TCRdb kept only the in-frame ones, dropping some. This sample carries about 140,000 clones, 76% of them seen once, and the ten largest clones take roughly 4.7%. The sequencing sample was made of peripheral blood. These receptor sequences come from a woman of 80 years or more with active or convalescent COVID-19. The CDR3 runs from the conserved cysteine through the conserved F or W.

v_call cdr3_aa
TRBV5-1 CASSWGQGYNEKLFF
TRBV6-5 CATGWTGAGNEQFF
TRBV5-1 CASEREWTSGKTDTQYF
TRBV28 CASSFPPYGYTF
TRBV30 CAWSDRSPPGAFF
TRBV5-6 CASSLEAGGAHRNYGYTF
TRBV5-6 CASSNQGAEAFF
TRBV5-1 CASSLGGQGREKLFF
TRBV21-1 CATLLRLTSAGVYEQYF
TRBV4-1 CASSRLAGQRNEQFF
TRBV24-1 CATSEPLGTGSSTQYF
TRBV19 CATGTGGGSPLHF
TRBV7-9 CASSFLEPGQGRETQYF
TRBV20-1 CSASRQGGEKLFF
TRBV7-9 CASSLVRTSGGGEQYF
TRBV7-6 CASSLVRAGATNEKLFF